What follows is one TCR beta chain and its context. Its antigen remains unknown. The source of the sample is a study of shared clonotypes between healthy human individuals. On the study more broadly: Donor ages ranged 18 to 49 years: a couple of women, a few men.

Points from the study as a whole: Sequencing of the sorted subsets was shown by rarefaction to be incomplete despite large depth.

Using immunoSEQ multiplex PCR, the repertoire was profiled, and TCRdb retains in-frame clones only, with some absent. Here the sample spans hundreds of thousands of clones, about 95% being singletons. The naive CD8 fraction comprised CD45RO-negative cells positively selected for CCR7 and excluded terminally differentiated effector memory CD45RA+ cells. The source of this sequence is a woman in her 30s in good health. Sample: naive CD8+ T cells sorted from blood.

Here the CDR3 DNA reads TGTGCCAGCAGCCACGAACCGGGACAGGGGAACAATGAGCAGTTCTTC. Residues: CASSHEPGQGNNEQFF. The chain recombines TRBV14 with TRBJ2-1; 10 nucleotides agree with TRBD1. V shed 3 bases and J 5 bases; nucleotides not matched to a gene: 7. Per germline, CDR1 SGHDN and CDR2 FVKESK. This CDR3 spans 16 amino acids.